Shown below are 23 T cell receptor beta chains from a single sample sequenced in a study of CD8+ T cells in alopecia areata. As for treatment: oral pan-JAK inhibitor, 5-10 mg twice daily. cDNA reverse transcribed from extracted RNA served as the sequencing template. Some clones are missing from TCRdb's copy, which holds only in-frame ones; the method was immunoSEQ multiplex PCR. This sample has tens of thousands of clones; over 25% occur once, and the top ten carry about 16%. The sample here was CD8+ T cells sorted from blood, taken at week 4, from a patient treated with tofacitinib. These receptors all stem from a human donor with alopecia areata.

The chain carries TRBV4-1 and TRBJ1-2; 11 bases are shared with TRBD1. J gave up 6 bases and V 3 bases, and 6 bases lay outside the gene matches. Germline lookup yields CDR1 MGHRA and CDR2 YSYEKL. The CDR3 is 15 residues long. CDR3 protein: CASSHLGQGAHGYTF. As DNA, the CDR3 is TGCGCCAGCAGCCACCTCGGACAGGGGGCACATGGCTACACCTTC.

The rearrangement uses TRBV29-1 and TRBJ2-7; weak D call: TRBD2 (6 bases). The V gene lost 4 bases and the J gene lost 6 bases, with 10 bases spanning the gap. This CDR3 contains 11 residues. CDR1 and CDR2 from the germline V gene are SQVTM and ANQGSEA. CDR3 sequence reads: CSVAWGGEQYF. CDR3 nucleotides: TGCAGCGTTGCGTGGGGAGGCGAGCAGTACTTC.

This clone came up a few times. The CDR3 DNA reads as TGCAGCGTTGAAGATAGGTTGGACTATGGCTACACCTTC. Translated, it gives CSVEDRLDYGYTF. The chain links TRBV29-1 to TRBJ1-2; D not certain. The germline gives CDR1 SQVTM, CDR2 ANQGSEA. Trimming pared 0 bases from V and 3 bases from J, leaving 8 bases between. This CDR3 is 13 amino acids long.

The table lists this clone with a few counts. J is TRBJ2-7 and V is TRBV29-1, with 7 bases identical to TRBD2. The CDR3 is 12 residues long. J was trimmed by 6 bases and V by 3 bases; bases with no gene match: 5. From germline, CDR1 is SQVTM and CDR2 ANQGSEA. CDR3 sequence reads: CSVDAGDSEQYF. The CDR3 nucleotides are TGCAGCGTTGACGCGGGAGATAGCGAGCAGTACTTC.

The sample holds a few counts of this clone. The CDR3 loop is CASSRGPLGANVLTF. The CDR3 region has the DNA TGTGCCAGCAGCCGCGGGCCCCTAGGGGCCAACGTCCTGACTTTC. The chain has TRBV14 and TRBJ2-6, with D perhaps TRBD2 (5 bases). The length of the CDR3 is 15 residues. Germline V gene sequence: CDR1 SGHDN, CDR2 FVKESK. The V gene lost 4 bases and the J gene lost 4 bases, with 11 bases spanning the gap.

The chain recombines TRBV27 with TRBJ2-7; D may correspond to TRBD1 or TRBD2 (5 bases each). CDR1 and CDR2 from the germline V gene are MNHEY and SMNVEV (reference sequence). This CDR3 spans 14 amino acids. With 3 bases removed from V and 3 bases from J, the gap between germline ends came to 12 bases. The CDR3 nucleotides read TGTGCCAGCAGTTTCCGGCAGGGAGTCTACGAGCAGTACTTC. Its protein product is CASSFRQGVYEQYF.

This clone was picked up a small number of times. The V call is TRBV29-1, the J call TRBJ1-2; the D gene is possibly TRBD1 (6 bases). Germline CDR1 reads SQVTM; CDR2 reads ANQGSEA. V was clipped by 6 bases and J by 7 bases, with 15 bases between them. The CDR3 extends over 12 amino acids. CDR3 loop: CSVPTGFGGYTF. CDR3 coding DNA: TGCAGCGTCCCAACAGGGTTCGGTGGCTACACCTTC.

This clone was counted only a few times. The chain employs TRBV9 and TRBJ1-1, with TRBD1 matching 8 bases. This CDR3 region has 14 residues. Germline assignment: CDR1 SGDLS and CDR2 YYNGEE. V was pared by 4 bases and J by 1 base, with 3 bases of the junction left unmatched. DNA of the CDR3: TGTGCCAGCAGCACTCAGGGGGCGAACACTGAAGCTTTCTTT. It translates to CASSTQGANTEAFF.

V gene TRBV27 combines with J gene TRBJ1-1; perhaps TRBD1 as D (5 bases). In germline, CDR1 is MNHEY, CDR2 SMNVEV (reference sequence). V shed 5 bases and J shed 0 bases, with 13 bases lying between them. The CDR3 is 15 amino acids. CDR3 sequence: CASSRPGGMNTEAFF. The CDR3 nucleotides read TGTGCCAGCAGTCGGCCGGGGGGGATGAACACTGAAGCTTTCTTT.

A few counts support this clone. The rearrangement joins TRBV7-9 to TRBJ2-3; 7 nucleotides agree with TRBD2. Germline-derived CDR1 and CDR2 are SEHNR and FQNEAQ (reference sequence). The CDR3 is 13 residues long. Germline trimming cut 5 bases from V and 2 bases from J; bases unmatched to any gene: 1. CDR3 DNA: TGTGCCAGCAGCGGGAGGGCCACAGATACGCAGTATTTT. Encoded protein: CASSGRATDTQYF.

This clone was seen a handful of times. The V call is TRBV29-1, the J call TRBJ2-7; TRBD2 agrees at 9 bases. The germline CDR1 and CDR2 sequences are SQVTM and ANQGSEA. The ends lost 4 bases at V and 4 bases at J; junction bases unmatched: 14. The CDR3 loop spans 16 amino acids. This CDR3 is CSVVSPSGTSSYEQYF. Here the CDR3 DNA reads TGCAGCGTTGTATCTCCGTCGGGGACTAGCAGTTACGAGCAGTACTTC.

This clone came up a few times. The chain combines TRBV6-5 with TRBJ2-7; weak D call: TRBD2 (5 bases). This CDR3 has 12 residues. The germline V gene has CDR1 MNHEY and CDR2 SVGAGI. The V gene lost 7 bases and the J gene lost 4 bases, with 11 bases spanning the gap. CDR3 sequence reads: CASTNGVYEQYF. CDR3 coding DNA: TGTGCCAGCACCAACGGGGTTTACGAGCAGTACTTC.

The rearrangement joins TRBV25-1 to TRBJ2-7, with no clear D. The CDR3 is 15 residues long. Germline assignment: CDR1 MGHDK and CDR2 SYGVNS. V lost 3 bases to trimming and J lost 4 bases, with 16 bases between them. Written as DNA, the CDR3 is TGTGCCAGCAGTGACGGCAGGAGTAGTGGGTACGAGCAGTACTTC. Its translation is CASSDGRSSGYEQYF.

The chain has TRBV27 and TRBJ2-7, with D tentatively TRBD2 (5 bases). CDR3 length equals 15 residues. V dropped 0 bases and J dropped 3 bases, with 12 bases sitting between them. Germline V gene lookup returns CDR1 MNHEY and CDR2 SMNVEV (reference sequence). The CDR3 loop is CASSLSIGKGYEQYF. The CDR3 DNA reads TGTGCCAGCAGTTTATCCATCGGGAAGGGCTACGAGCAGTACTTC.

The sample holds a few counts of this clone. The V call is TRBV30, the J call TRBJ1-2, with 11 nucleotides matching TRBD1. V trimming: 3 bases; J trimming: 1 base; junction bases outside the gene matches: 4. CDR3 length equals 15 residues. Germline CDR1 GTSNPN, CDR2 SVGIG (reference sequence). In nucleotides, the CDR3 is TGTGCCTGGAGGGACAGGGGGCTGTATAACTATGGCTACACCTTC. Translated: CAWRDRGLYNYGYTF.

The chain uses TRBV27 and TRBJ1-5, with a weak D call TRBD1 (6 bases). The CDR3 consists of 13 residues. Germline values: CDR1 MNHEY, CDR2 SMNVEV (reference sequence). Between the trimmed V and J ends, which lost 6 bases and 3 bases, there was a span of 9 bases. CDR3 sequence (DNA): TGTGCCAGCAGCGGGACACTCAATCAGCCCCAGCATTTT. Its translation: CASSGTLNQPQHF.

This clone has just a few counts. The rearrangement links TRBV2 to TRBJ2-3; 7 nucleotides match TRBD2. CDR1 is SNHLY, CDR2 FYNNEI, per germline. The V segment lost 6 bases and the J segment 4 bases; nucleotides outside the gene matches: 10. The CDR3 has 15 residues. CDR3 in DNA: TGTGCCAGCAGCCAAGGACTAGTCAACCCAGATACGCAGTATTTT. Protein: CASSQGLVNPDTQYF.

This clone was seen more than once but under ten times. The CDR3 nucleotides read TGCAGCGTCGTTTTTTGGGACAACAATGAGCAGTTCTTC. It codes for CSVVFWDNNEQFF. The V and J genes are TRBV29-1 and TRBJ2-1, with D perhaps matching TRBD1 (6 bases). Trimming removed 6 bases at V and 5 bases at J, with 14 bases between. Germline CDR1 SQVTM, CDR2 ANQGSEA. CDR3 length: 13 amino acids.

This clone appeared once. Relative to the germline gene, one junction end is altered; a read error may explain this. This chain joins TRBV4-1 and TRBJ2-2; 7 bases match TRBD2. The CDR3 runs to 17 residues. The germline V gene has CDR1 MGHRA and CDR2 YSYEKL. This chain's CDR3 is CASSHPRAGTNTGELFF. CDR3 sequence (DNA): TGCGCCAGCAGCCACCCACGAGCGGGGACGAATACCGGGGAGCTGTTTTTT.

This clone was observed a few times. This chain links TRBV23-1 with TRBJ1-2, with no clear D. TRBV23-1 is noted as an ORF with a role that remains uncertain. V lost 5 bases and J 8 bases, leaving 12 bases between the germline ends. This CDR3 spans 12 amino acids. The CDR3 region has the DNA TGCGCCAGCAGTAAACCGGCCCCGGGCTACACCTTC. Amino acid sequence: CASSKPAPGYTF.

This clone has a count of ten or more. A far larger clone is just one base off, so this is likely a read error. CDR3 coding DNA: TGTGCCAGCAGCTTGGTTCCTAGCGGGAGGGGGAATGAGCAGTTCTTC. Its translation is CASSLVPSGRGNEQFF. V usage is TRBV13 and J usage is TRBJ2-1; 12 positions agree with TRBD2. After removal of 3 bases from V and 7 bases from J, the junction contained 7 bases not matched to a gene. Germline V gene sequence: CDR1 PRHDT, CDR2 FYEKMQ (reference sequence). The CDR3 has 16 amino acids.

Here the CDR3 reads CASSSSGTGRQPQHF. CDR3 DNA: TGTGCCAGCAGCTCCTCCGGGACAGGGAGGCAGCCCCAGCATTTT. The chain is built from TRBV7-9 and TRBJ1-5; 9 nucleotides align to TRBD1. Germline V gene lookup returns CDR1 SEHNR and CDR2 FQNEAQ (reference sequence). The CDR3 extends over 15 amino acids. V was pared by 4 bases and J by 7 bases, with 8 bases of the junction left unmatched. Full variable domain (remainder filled in from reference TRBV7-9 and TRBJ1-5): DTGVSQNPRHKITKRGQNVTFRCDPISEHNRLYWYRQTLGQGPEFLTYFQNEAQLEKSRLLSDRFSAERPKGSFSTLEIQRTEQGDSAMYLCASSSSGTGRQPQHFGDGTRLSIL.

The chain is built from TRBV7-9 and TRBJ2-3, with 10 bases fitting TRBD1. The germline CDR1 and CDR2 sequences are SEHNR and FQNEAQ (reference sequence). The J segment lost 4 bases and the V segment lost 5 bases, leaving 9 bases of the junction unmatched. This CDR3 is 16 amino acids long. CDR3 region: CASSQDRGNLADTQYF. In nucleotides, the CDR3 is TGTGCCAGCAGCCAGGACAGGGGGAACCTGGCAGATACGCAGTATTTT. The entire variable domain, with the rest obtained from reference TRBV7-9 and TRBJ2-3, is as follows: DTGVSQNPRHKITKRGQNVTFRCDPISEHNRLYWYRQTLGQGPEFLTYFQNEAQLEKSRLLSDRFSAERPKGSFSTLEIQRTEQGDSAMYLCASSQDRGNLADTQYFGPGTRLTVL.